The next 3 T cell receptor beta chains were all read from a single sample in a study of tumor-infiltrating lymphocytes in oesophageal squamous cell carcinoma (dated by TCRdb to about 2016). The library was produced with PCR. The sequencer listed for this sample is Illumina HiSeq 1500. Using fastp at Q25 and MiXCR, TCRdb reprocessed the public reads and kept productive beta chains. Under each unique CDR3 protein, matching rows form one entry showing the most common genes and DNA. This sample gives 15,000 to 20,000 distinct CDR3 sequences in total; 40% to 60% of them show up just once. The ten top clones hold approximately 15% of the sample. The sample comprised esophageal tumor tissue. These receptors originate from a male donor with esophageal squamous cell carcinoma.

With respect to this clonotype: One junction end does not reproduce the germline sequence, and a read error may be involved. V is TRBV6-4 and J is TRBJ2-4; D gene ambiguous. The DNA end favors TRBJ2-7, so the J call may be wrong. The CDR3 length is 14 residues. CDR1 MRHNA and CDR2 SNTAGT come from the germline V gene. The CDR3 DNA reads as TGTGCCAGCAGTTACTCTGGGTACTCCTACGAGCAGTACTTC. It encodes CASSYSGYSYEQYF.

In its sample, this clonotype was seen a few times. This rearrangement joins TRBV7-8 to TRBJ2-7, with D unresolved. Germline V gene sequence: CDR1 SGHVS, CDR2 FQNEAQ. CDR3 size: 14 residues. The ends were cut back, 5 bases at V and 1 base at J, with 12 bases in the middle. CDR3 sequence (DNA): TGTGCCAGCAGCCCACGTGACAATTCCTACGAGCAGTACTTC. Its translation: CASSPRDNSYEQYF.

There are many counts of this clonotype. This rearrangement joins TRBV7-2 to TRBJ2-7; 9 bases align to TRBD2. The V gene end was trimmed by 3 bases and the J gene end by 7 bases; junction bases not matched to a gene: 7. This CDR3 is 14 amino acids long. The germline gives CDR1 SGHTA, CDR2 FQGNSA. The CDR3 region is CASSFLAGSREQYF. CDR3 DNA: TGTGCCAGCAGCTTCCTAGCGGGATCGAGGGAGCAGTACTTC.